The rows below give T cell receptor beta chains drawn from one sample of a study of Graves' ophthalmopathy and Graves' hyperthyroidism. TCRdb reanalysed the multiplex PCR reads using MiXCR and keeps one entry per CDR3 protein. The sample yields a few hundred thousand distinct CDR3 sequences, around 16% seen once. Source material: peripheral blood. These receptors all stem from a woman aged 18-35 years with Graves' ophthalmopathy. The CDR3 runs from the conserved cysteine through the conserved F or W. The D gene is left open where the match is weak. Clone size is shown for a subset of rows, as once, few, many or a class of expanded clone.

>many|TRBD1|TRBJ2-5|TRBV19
TGTGCCAGTAGTGACCCTACAGGGGCCCAAGAGACCCAGTACTTC
CASSDPTGAQETQYF
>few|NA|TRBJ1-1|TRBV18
TGTGCCAGCTCACCCGGGCAGGGGGCTTTCTTT
CASSPGQGAFF
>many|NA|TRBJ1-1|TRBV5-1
TGCGCCAGCAGCTTGGATCAGAACACTGAAGCTTTCTTT
CASSLDQNTEAFF
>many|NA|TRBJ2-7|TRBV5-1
TGCGCCAGCAGCTTCTCCAGCTCCTTTTGGGAAACTTATACGATGCAGTACTTC
CASSFSSSFWETYTMQYF
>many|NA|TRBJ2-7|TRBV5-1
TGCGCCAGCAGCTCCCAGGAGGCGAGGGTCGAGCAGTACTTC
CASSSQEARVEQYF
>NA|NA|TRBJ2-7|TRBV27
TGTGCCAGCAGTTTGGAGTCCCCCTACTACGAGCAGTACTTC
CASSLESPYYEQYF
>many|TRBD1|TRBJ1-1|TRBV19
TGTGCCAGTAGTCCCTGGGACAGAGAAGCTTTCTTT
CASSPWDREAFF
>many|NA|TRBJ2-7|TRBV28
TGTGCCTCAAGGAGCCCCTACGAGCAGTACTTC
CASRSPYEQYF
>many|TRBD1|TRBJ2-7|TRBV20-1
TGCAGTGCTACCTTCCCCACGACAGGGACCTCCTACGAGCAGTACTTC
CSATFPTTGTSYEQYF
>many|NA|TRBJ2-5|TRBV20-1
TGCAGTGCTAGAGACGGACAACCTCAAGAGACCCAGTACTTC
CSARDGQPQETQYF
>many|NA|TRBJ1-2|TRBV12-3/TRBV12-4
TGTGCCAGCGGGATTCCTAACTATGGCTACACCTTC
CASGIPNYGYTF
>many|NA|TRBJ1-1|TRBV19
TGTGCCAGTAGTACGCCGAGGGGATATGAAGCTTTCTTT
CASSTPRGYEAFF
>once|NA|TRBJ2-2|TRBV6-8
TGTGCCAGCAGTTCCTCTAGGACTAACACCGGGGAGCTGTTTTTT
CASSSSRTNTGELFF
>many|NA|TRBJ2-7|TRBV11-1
TGTGCCAGCAGCTTACGAGGAGGAAGGGTTAACTTC
CASSLRGGRVNF
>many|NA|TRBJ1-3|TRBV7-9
TGTGCCAGCAGCTTAGGACAGGCTATCTCTGGAAACACCATATATTTT
CASSLGQAISGNTIYF
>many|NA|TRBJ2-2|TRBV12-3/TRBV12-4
TGTGCCAGCAGCCTGAGAGGACAGTCGAACACCGGGGAGCTGTTTTTT
CASSLRGQSNTGELFF
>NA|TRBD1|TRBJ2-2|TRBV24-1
TGTGCCACCAGTGAAGACGGGACAGGGCTCGACACCGGGGAGCTGTTTTTT
CATSEDGTGLDTGELFF
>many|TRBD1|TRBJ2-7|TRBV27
TGTGCCAGCGGACAGGGTTTCAACGAGCAGTACTTC
CASGQGFNEQYF
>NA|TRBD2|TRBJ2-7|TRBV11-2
TGTGCCAGCAGCAACCCCGGGACTAGCGCGACCTACGAGCAGTACTTC
CASSNPGTSATYEQYF
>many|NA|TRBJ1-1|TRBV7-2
TGTGCCAGCAGCTTGACGGCGAGGCCTGAAGCTTTCTTT
CASSLTARPEAFF
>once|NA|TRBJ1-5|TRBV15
TGTGCCACCGGCAGAGCACAGGTTGACAATCAGCCCCAGGATTTT
CATGRAQVDNQPQDF
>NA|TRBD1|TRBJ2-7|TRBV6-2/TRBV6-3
TGTGCCACTTCGGGACAGATCTACGAGCAGTACTTC
CATSGQIYEQYF
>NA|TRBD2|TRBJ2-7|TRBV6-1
TGTGCCAGCAGTGAACCCGGGACTAGCGGGAGGGACGAGCAGTACTTC
CASSEPGTSGRDEQYF
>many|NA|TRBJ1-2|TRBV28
TGTGCCAGCATCCTTCACGGCAGAAACTATGGCTACACCTTC
CASILHGRNYGYTF
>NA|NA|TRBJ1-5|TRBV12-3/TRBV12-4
TGTGCCAGCAGATTGGACGTCAATAGCAATCAGCCCCAGCATTTT
CASRLDVNSNQPQHF
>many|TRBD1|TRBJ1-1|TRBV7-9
TGTGCCAGCAGCTCGTTGGACAGGGTGGACACTGAAGCTTTCTTT
CASSSLDRVDTEAFF
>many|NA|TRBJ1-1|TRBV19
TGTGCCAGTAAACCCCGAGGGAGAGCAGGAAACACTGAAGCTTTCTTT
CASKPRGRAGNTEAFF
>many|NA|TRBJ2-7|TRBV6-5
TGTGCCAGCAGCCCTAAGCCTAGAGGGGTTAGCGAGCAGTACTTC
CASSPKPRGVSEQYF
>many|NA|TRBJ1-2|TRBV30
TGTGCCTGGAGTGTACAATCGGGGAGCTATGGCTACACCTTC
CAWSVQSGSYGYTF
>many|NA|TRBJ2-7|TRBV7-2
TGTGCCAGCAGCTTTGTACTTGCCTACGAGCAGTACTTC
CASSFVLAYEQYF
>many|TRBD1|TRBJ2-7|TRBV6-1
TGTGCCAGCAGTGAAGACAGGGGGATCTTCTACGAGCAGTACTTC
CASSEDRGIFYEQYF
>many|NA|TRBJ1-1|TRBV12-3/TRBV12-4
TGTGCCAGCAGTTTGGCGGGAGCTTATGAAGCTTTCTTT
CASSLAGAYEAFF
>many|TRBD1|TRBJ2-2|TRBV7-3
TGTGCCAGCAGCACAACAGGGGCTGCCGGGGAGCTGTTTTTT
CASSTTGAAGELFF